The 8 T cell receptor beta chains given below trace back to one sample, sequenced in a study of T cells after yellow fever vaccination. Via MiXCR, TCRdb re-called the 5' RACE reads, giving one row per CDR3 protein. This table has approximately 550,000 distinct CDR3 sequences, approximately 15% appearing once. The sample here was PBMCs, taken on the day of the yellow fever booster vaccination. The receptors were sampled from a man aged 25 to 40 who received the YFV17D yellow fever vaccine.

This clonotype was recorded a few times. V and J are TRBV28 and TRBJ2-7; maybe TRBD1 (7 bases). This CDR3 spans 14 amino acids. V was clipped by 4 bases and J by 3 bases, with 13 bases between them. CDR1 is MDHEN, CDR2 SYDVKM, per germline. The CDR3 DNA reads as TGTGCCAGCAGTTACTCAGGGGGAGGCTACGAGCAGTACTTC. This translates into CASSYSGGGYEQYF.

The V gene is TRBV19, the J gene TRBJ2-1; 14 bases are shared with TRBD2. The V segment lost 8 bases and the J segment 0 bases; nucleotides outside the gene matches: 6. Germline V gene sequence: CDR1 LNHDA, CDR2 SQIVND (reference sequence). The CDR3 length is 17 residues. CDR3 sequence reads: CASGLAGGLSSYNEQFF. CDR3 nucleotide sequence: TGTGCCAGTGGACTAGCGGGAGGTTTGAGCTCCTACAATGAGCAGTTCTTC.

Only a few counts were recorded for this clonotype. J is TRBJ2-2 and V is TRBV7-3; D is uncertain. The CDR3 runs 13 residues. CDR1 is SGHTA and CDR2 is FQGTGA in the germline V gene. V shed 5 bases and J shed 3 bases, with 7 bases lying between them. CDR3 sequence: CASSPQDTGELFF. The CDR3 DNA is TGTGCCAGCAGCCCCCAGGACACCGGGGAGCTGTTTTTT.

This clonotype appeared many times. The chain has TRBV18 and TRBJ1-1; D may be TRBD1 (5 bases). Germline values: CDR1 KGHSH, CDR2 LQKENI. The CDR3 consists of 13 residues. V lost 8 bases and J lost 2, with 12 bases in between. This CDR3 reads CASSPGTNTEAFF. The CDR3 nucleotides are TGTGCCAGCAGCCCGGGGACCAACACTGAAGCTTTCTTT.

This rearrangement joins TRBV30 to TRBJ1-2, with TRBD1 matching 8 bases. Losses at the gene ends were 4 bases for V and 8 bases for J; bases not matched to a gene: 12. Germline V gives CDR1 GTSNPN, CDR2 SVGIG (reference sequence). There are 14 residues in the CDR3. CDR3 DNA sequence: TGTGCCTGGAACCCCGAGGGCAGGGGGCAAGGCTACACCTTC. It translates to CAWNPEGRGQGYTF.

The rearrangement uses TRBV12-3 or TRBV12-4 and TRBJ2-7, with D perhaps TRBD1 (5 bases). The CDR3 loop spans 13 amino acids. Deletions cut 6 bases from V and 2 bases from J, with 11 bases between. The CDR3 DNA is TGTGCCAGCAGCTATCAGGGCCCCTACGAGCAGTACTTC. It translates to CASSYQGPYEQYF.

The table lists this clonotype with a few counts. The rearrangement joins TRBV3-1 to TRBJ2-1, with a weak D call TRBD2 (6 bases). The V gene lost 6 bases and the J gene lost 0 bases, with 12 bases spanning the gap. This CDR3 spans 15 amino acids. CDR1 is LGHDT, CDR2 YNNKEL, per germline (reference sequence). The CDR3 DNA follows: TGTGCCAGCAGGCGGGACCACTACTCCTACAATGAGCAGTTCTTC. Translation gives CASRRDHYSYNEQFF.

This clonotype occurred a few times. V is TRBV27 and J is TRBJ1-5; 8 positions agree with TRBD1. V trimming: 4 bases; J trimming: 12 bases; junction bases outside the gene matches: 8. This CDR3 contains 13 residues. Germline values: CDR1 MNHEY, CDR2 SMNVEV (reference sequence). In nucleotides, the CDR3 is TGTGCCAGCAGTTCAAGGACAGGGCCAGTCCAGCATTTT. It encodes CASSSRTGPVQHF.